This TCR beta chain is drawn from a study of T cell responses to AZD1222 COVID-19 vaccine. Using immunoSEQ multiplex PCR, the repertoire was profiled, and TCRdb retains in-frame clones only, with some absent. The top ten hold roughly 4% of the sample, which has 87,000 or so clones, about 88% seen once. Study-level points and caveats: Samples come after the peak T cell response, not at day 14.

This clone was observed once. Its specificity is unknown. With 4 bases removed from V and 2 bases from J, the gap between germline ends came to 12 bases. Per germline, CDR1 KGHSH and CDR2 LQKENI. This CDR3 has 14 residues. This material consisted of peripheral blood, taken on day 0 of AZD1222 vaccination. The clonotype was recovered from an adult in good health. The chain has TRBV18 and TRBJ2-7; weak D call: TRBD2 (5 bases). The CDR3 sequence is CASSLPGSPYEQYF. CDR3 in DNA: TGTGCCAGCTCACTTCCGGGGTCCCCCTACGAGCAGTACTTC.